This T cell receptor (beta chain) was recovered during a study of T cells in Graves' hyperthyroidism and ophthalmopathy. Regarding this clonotype: Its antigen is as yet unknown.

Whole-study findings and limits: Model output signaled ophthalmopathy a median around 6.9 months ahead of onset. Stable hyperthyroidism and ophthalmopathy were separated using 13 V-J signatures.

Using RNA transcripts as the source, TCR beta CDR3 regions were amplified. The TCR CDR3 was amplified in a first-round RT-PCR using the HTBI primer set. Using its own MiXCR run on the multiplex PCR reads, TCRdb lists one record per CDR3 protein. The sample lists 480,000 or so distinct CDR3 sequences, 46% occurring once. The study excluded patients with uncontrolled infection, other autoimmune disease, pregnancy or lactation. Used for diagnoses were clinical symptoms, serum thyroxine and TRAb, thyroid ultrasound and orbital computed tomography. The receptor comes from an adult woman with Graves' disease, either hyperthyroidism or ophthalmopathy (not recorded which). The specimen sequenced was peripheral blood or thyroid tissue (not recorded which).

CDR3 coding DNA: TGTGCCAGTAGTATCAGGAGTGAGTTGGAGACCCAGTACTTC. Translating it yields CASSIRSELETQYF. The rearrangement uses TRBV19 and TRBJ2-5; D is ambiguous. Between the trimmed V and J ends, which lost 3 bases and 5 bases, there was a span of 13 bases. The CDR3 covers 14 residues. The germline CDR1 and CDR2 sequences are LNHDA and SQIVND (reference sequence).